This T cell receptor beta chain comes out of a study of patients and donors after allogeneic stem cell transplantation. Using its own MiXCR run on the RT-PCR reads, TCRdb lists one record per CDR3 protein. The sample lists hundreds of thousands of distinct CDR3 sequences, under 20% occurring once. CDR1 and CDR2 (germline): SGHRS, YFSETQ. V was trimmed by 2 bases and J by 4 bases, leaving 9 bases between them. The CDR3 runs to 14 residues. This clonotype was picked up a small number of times. The sample was blood, either unsorted or a sorted T cell fraction (not recorded which). The chain uses TRBV5-1 and TRBJ2-2; D is possibly TRBD1 or TRBD2 (5 bases each). The clonotype originates from a human donor who was either an allogeneic HSCT recipient or a stem cell or donor lymphocyte infusion donor (not recorded which). It is not recorded whose cells these are; they may come from a transplant donor. CDR3 sequence (DNA): TGCGCCAGCAGCTTAGCTGGGACCACCGGGGAGCTGTTTTTT. Translated: CASSLAGTTGELFF.